This record covers a single T cell receptor beta chain. This entry comes from a study of blood T cell repertoires in COVID-19. The data were produced by immunoSEQ multiplex PCR, yet TCRdb's version contains in-frame clones alone and is incomplete. The sample holds more than 95,000 clones, roughly 74% seen once. The sequenced material came from peripheral blood. The sequence was obtained from a man aged 55 to 70 with acute or convalescent COVID-19.

The CDR3 sequence is CAWSAWRQGQIGYTF. As DNA, the CDR3 is TGTGCCTGGAGTGCGTGGAGGCAGGGACAGATTGGCTACACCTTC. The rearrangement uses TRBV30 and TRBJ1-2, with 7 bases that match TRBD1. Germline V gene data show CDR1 as GTSNPN and CDR2 as SVGIG (reference sequence). CDR3 size: 15 residues. J was trimmed by 7 bases and V by 1 base; bases with no gene match: 12. The whole variable domain, remainder taken from reference TRBV30 and TRBJ1-2, is SQTIHQWPATLVQPVGSPLSLECTVEGTSNPNLYWYRQAAGRGLQLLFYSVGIGQISSEVPQNLSASRPQDRQFILSSKKLLLSDSGFYLCAWSAWRQGQIGYTFGSGTRLTVV.